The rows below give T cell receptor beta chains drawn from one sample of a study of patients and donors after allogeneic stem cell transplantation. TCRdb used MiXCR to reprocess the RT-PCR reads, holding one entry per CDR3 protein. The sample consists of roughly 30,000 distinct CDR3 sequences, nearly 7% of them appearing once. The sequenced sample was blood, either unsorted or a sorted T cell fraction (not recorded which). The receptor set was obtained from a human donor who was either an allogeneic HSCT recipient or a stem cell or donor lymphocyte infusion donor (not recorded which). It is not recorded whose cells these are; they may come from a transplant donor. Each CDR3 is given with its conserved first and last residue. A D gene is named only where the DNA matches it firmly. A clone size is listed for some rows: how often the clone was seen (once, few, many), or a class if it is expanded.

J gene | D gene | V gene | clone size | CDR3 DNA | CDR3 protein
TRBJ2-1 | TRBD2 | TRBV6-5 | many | TGTGCCAGCAGTTACTCCCCGGGGGGGAATGAGCAGTTCTTC | CASSYSPGGNEQFF
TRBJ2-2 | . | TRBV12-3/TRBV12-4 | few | TGTGCCAGCAGGTGGAGCGCGACGAACACCGGGGAGCTGTTTTTT | CASRWSATNTGELFF
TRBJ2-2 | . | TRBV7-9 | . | TGTGCCAGCAGCTTAGAGGTGGCCGGGGAGCTGTTTTTT | CASSLEVAGELFF
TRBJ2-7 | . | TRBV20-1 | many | TGCAGTGCTAGACAGGGGGGGATCTACGAGCAGTACTTC | CSARQGGIYEQYF
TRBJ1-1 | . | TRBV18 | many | TGTGCCAGCTCACCTCAGGGGTACACTGAAGCTTTCTTT | CASSPQGYTEAFF
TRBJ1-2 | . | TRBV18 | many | TGTGCCAGCTCACCAGAAATGATTGGCTACACCTTC | CASSPEMIGYTF
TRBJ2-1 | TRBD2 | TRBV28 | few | TGTGCCAGCACCTCAGCGGGGTCCCAGATGTACAATGAGCAGTTCTTC | CASTSAGSQMYNEQFF
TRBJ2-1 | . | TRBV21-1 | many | TGTGCCAGCAGCAAGAACAATGAGCAGTTCTTC | CASSKNNEQFF
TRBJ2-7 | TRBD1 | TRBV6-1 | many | TGTGCCAGCAGTGATGTTGGGACAGTGCCCTACGAGCAGTACTTC | CASSDVGTVPYEQYF
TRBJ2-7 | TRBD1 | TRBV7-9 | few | TGTGCCAGCAGCTCTCGACAGGGTCGAGACGAGCAGTACTTC | CASSSRQGRDEQYF
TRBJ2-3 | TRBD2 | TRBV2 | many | TGTGCCAGCACAGCGGGATTTGGTGGCACAGATACGCAGTATTTT | CASTAGFGGTDTQYF
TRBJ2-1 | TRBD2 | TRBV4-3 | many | TGCGCCAGCAGCCAAGATTCGGGACTAGCGGGAGAGAATGAGCAGTTCTTC | CASSQDSGLAGENEQFF
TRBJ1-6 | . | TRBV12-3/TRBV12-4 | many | TGTGCCAGCACCGACCGCTATAATTCACCCCTCCACTTT | CASTDRYNSPLHF
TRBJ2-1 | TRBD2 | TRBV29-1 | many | TGCAGCGCTAGAGCCACTAGCGGCAATGAGCAGTTCTTC | CSARATSGNEQFF
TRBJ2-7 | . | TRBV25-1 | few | TGTGCCAGCACCCTGGGGGGCGGGTTTCACGGCGAGCAGTACTTC | CASTLGGGFHGEQYF
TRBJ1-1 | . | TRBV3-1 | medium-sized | TGTGCCAGCAGCCAAGGGAGAAATCTCGCTTTCTTT | CASSQGRNLAFF
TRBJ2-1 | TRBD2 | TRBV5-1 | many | TGCGCCAGCAGCTCAACCGGGACTAGCGGTTACAATGAGCAGTTCTTC | CASSSTGTSGYNEQFF
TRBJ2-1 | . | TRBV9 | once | TGTGCCAGCAGCCGGCAATACAATGAGCAGTTCTTC | CASSRQYNEQFF
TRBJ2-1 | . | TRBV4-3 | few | TGCGCCAGCAGCCAAGGTGTGGGCTTTATCTACAATGAGCAGTTCTTC | CASSQGVGFIYNEQFF
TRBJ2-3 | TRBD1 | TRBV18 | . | TGTGCCAGCTCACCACAGGGGGCAAGCACAGATACGCAGTATTTT | CASSPQGASTDTQYF
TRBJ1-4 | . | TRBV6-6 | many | TGTGCCAGCAACAAAAAGAAGGGGAATGGGGAAAAACTGTTTTTT | CASNKKKGNGEKLFF
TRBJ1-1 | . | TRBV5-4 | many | TGTGCCAGCAGCTTGGGGACTACGGTGAACACTGAAGCTTTCTTT | CASSLGTTVNTEAFF
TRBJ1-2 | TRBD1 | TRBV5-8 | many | TGTGCCAGCAGCTTCTCCGGGACAGGGAGTGGCTACACCTTC | CASSFSGTGSGYTF
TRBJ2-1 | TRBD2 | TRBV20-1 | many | TGCAGTGCTAGACTAGCGGGAGTTAATGAGCAGTTCTTC | CSARLAGVNEQFF
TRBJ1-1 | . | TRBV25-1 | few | TGTGCCAGCAGTGAACAGGGCAGGGGTTTCACTGAAGCTTTCTTT | CASSEQGRGFTEAFF
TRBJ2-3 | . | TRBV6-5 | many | TGTGCCAGCAGTTACGGCGAGGCCCCAGAAGAGTATTTT | CASSYGEAPEEYF
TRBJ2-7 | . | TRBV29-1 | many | TGCAGCGGCCCCCGCCGCGGGATCCCCTACGAGCAGTACTTC | CSGPRRGIPYEQYF
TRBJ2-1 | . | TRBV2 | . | TGTGCCAGCAGTCTTCTTGAGGGACTGGCCTACAATGAGCAGTTCTTC | CASSLLEGLAYNEQFF
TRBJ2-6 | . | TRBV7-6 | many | TGTGCCAGCAGCTTACGTTCCGGGTGGACTGGGGCCAACGTCCTGACTTTC | CASSLRSGWTGANVLTF
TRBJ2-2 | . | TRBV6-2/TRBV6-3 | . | TGTGCCAGCGGCGGGACCCCGAACACCGGGGAGCTGTTTTTT | CASGGTPNTGELFF
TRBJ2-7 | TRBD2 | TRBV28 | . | TGTGCCAGCAGTCTGCTAGCGGGGCACTACGAGCAGTACTTC | CASSLLAGHYEQYF
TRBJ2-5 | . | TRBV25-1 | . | TGTGCCAGCAGTGAATATTTAGAGACCCAGTACTTC | CASSEYLETQYF
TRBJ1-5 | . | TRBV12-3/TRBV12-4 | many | TGTGCCAGCAGACCCGGACAGCTCAATCAGCCCCAGCATTTT | CASRPGQLNQPQHF
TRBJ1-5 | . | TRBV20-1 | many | TGCAGTGCTAGTGCATTGGGGGGTCCCCAGCATTTT | CSASALGGPQHF
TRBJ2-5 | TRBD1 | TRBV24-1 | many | TGTGCCACCAGTGACCTTAGACAGGGGGTAGGAGAGACCCAGTACTTC | CATSDLRQGVGETQYF
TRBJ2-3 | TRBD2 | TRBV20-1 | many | TGCAGTGCTAGAGACCCCCTAGCGGGTGGCACAGATACGCAGTATTTT | CSARDPLAGGTDTQYF
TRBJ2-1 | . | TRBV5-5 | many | TGTGCCAGCAGCTTTACGGTTTCCTACAATGAGCAGTTCTTC | CASSFTVSYNEQFF
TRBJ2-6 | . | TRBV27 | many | TGTGCCAGCAGTCCACTCTTCATAATGGGTACCTCTGGGGCCAACGTCCTGACTTTC | CASSPLFIMGTSGANVLTF
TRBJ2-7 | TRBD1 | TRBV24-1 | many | TGTGCCACCAGTGCCGGGTCCGGGACAGGGGCCGCCTACGAGCAGTACTTC | CATSAGSGTGAAYEQYF
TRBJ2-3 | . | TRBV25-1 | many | TGTGCCAGCAGTGAGAGTAAGGGAGGCCCAGATACGCAGTATTTT | CASSESKGGPDTQYF
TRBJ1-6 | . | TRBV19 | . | TGTGCCACTAAAGACAGGCCCAGCTCCTATAATTCACCCCTCCACTTT | CATKDRPSSYNSPLHF
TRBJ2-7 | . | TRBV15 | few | TGTGCCACCAGCAGGTTAACCTGGACGCCGAGCCCTTACGAGCAGTACTTC | CATSRLTWTPSPYEQYF
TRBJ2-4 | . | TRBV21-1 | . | TGTGCCAGCAGCAGACCCTGGGACAGGAGAGCCAAAAACATTCAGTACTTC | CASSRPWDRRAKNIQYF
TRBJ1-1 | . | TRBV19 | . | TGTGCCAGTAGTATCCCGGCGGGAACGGGCACTGAAGCTTTCTTT | CASSIPAGTGTEAFF
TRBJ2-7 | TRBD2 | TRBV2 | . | TGTGCCAGCCTGGCGGGGGTAAGATCCTACGAGCAGTACTTC | CASLAGVRSYEQYF
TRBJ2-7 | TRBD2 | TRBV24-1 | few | TGTGCCACTTTAGCGGGAGGGTTGAGCTACGAGCAGTACTTC | CATLAGGLSYEQYF
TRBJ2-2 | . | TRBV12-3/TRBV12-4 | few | TGTGCCAGCAGTCCAAGAGGGCCCGGGGAGCTGTTTTTT | CASSPRGPGELFF
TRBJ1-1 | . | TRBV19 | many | TGTGCCAGTATTCCCCGTGTCGCTTACACTGAAGCTTTCTTT | CASIPRVAYTEAFF
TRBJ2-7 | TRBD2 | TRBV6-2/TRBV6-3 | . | TGTGCCAGCAGACCCCATCCCGGGACTAGCGGGAGATTACACTACGAGCAGTACTTC | CASRPHPGTSGRLHYEQYF
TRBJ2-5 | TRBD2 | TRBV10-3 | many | TGTGCCATCGGGGGACTAGAGGAGACCCAGTACTTC | CAIGGLEETQYF
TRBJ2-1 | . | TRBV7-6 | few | TGTGCCAGCAGCTGGGAGGCCCCCAATGAGCAGTTCTTC | CASSWEAPNEQFF
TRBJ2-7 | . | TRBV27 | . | TGTGCCAGAGGGACATCGATCCACGAGCAGTACTTC | CARGTSIHEQYF
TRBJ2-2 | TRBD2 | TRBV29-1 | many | TGCAGCGTTGGCCGACTAGCGGGAGTGATCGGGGAGCTGTTTTTT | CSVGRLAGVIGELFF